The rows below give T cell receptor beta chains drawn from one sample of a study of control samples from healthy donors and cancer patients. The table came from immunoSEQ multiplex PCR; TCRdb's copy has only in-frame clones and leaves some out. Of 200,000 or so clones in the sample, around 94% were seen once. What was sequenced was blood. Every receptor here comes from a man in his fifties in good health. CDR3s include the opening cysteine and the closing phenylalanine or tryptophan. A D gene is named only where the DNA matches it firmly. Clone size is stated in some rows and not others, as once, few, many or a class when expanded.

length,D,size,J,V,DNA,CDR3
14,TRBD1,once,TRBJ2-1,TRBV11-2,TGTGCCAGCAGCGTGGACAGGGTGGTCAATGAGCAGTTCTTC,CASSVDRVVNEQFF
12,TRBD1,.,TRBJ2-5,TRBV29-1,TGCAGCGTTGGGGACAGGGTAGAGACCCAGTACTTC,CSVGDRVETQYF
17,TRBD1,.,TRBJ1-2,TRBV15,TGTGCCACCAGCGGAAAGGCAGGGGGGGGCAGAAACTATGGCTACACCTTC,CATSGKAGGGRNYGYTF
11,.,.,TRBJ1-1,TRBV3-1/TRBV3-2,TGTGCCAGCAGCGGCGGCCGACGAGCTTTCTTT,CASSGGRRAFF
15,.,.,TRBJ2-3,TRBV5-7,TGTGCCAGCAGCTTGGTCTGGGGTAGCACAGATACGCAGTATTTT,CASSLVWGSTDTQYF
15,.,.,TRBJ1-1,TRBV21-1,TGTGCCAGCAAATCGCCAGGGAATATGAACACTGAAGCTTTCTTT,CASKSPGNMNTEAFF
16,.,.,TRBJ1-1,TRBV7-8,TGTGCCAGCAGTAGCCAGGGGAACGCGGTGAACACTGAAGCTTTCTTT,CASSSQGNAVNTEAFF
15,.,.,TRBJ1-6,TRBV6-5,TGTGCCAGCAGTCCACAAGGGGGGGGAAATTCACCCCTCCACTTT,CASSPQGGGNSPLHF
17,.,.,TRBJ1-6,TRBV19,TGTGCCAGGATCTGGGGCCCTGGGGCAGGTTTGGGTTCACCCCTCCACTTT,CARIWGPGAGLGSPLHF
13,.,.,TRBJ1-2,TRBV20-1,TGCAGTGCTATTGACAGGAACGATCCTGGCTACACCTTC,CSAIDRNDPGYTF
16,.,.,TRBJ1-5,TRBV27,TGTGCCAGCAGTTTAGGGACACCGTTGAGCAATCAGCCCCAGCATTTT,CASSLGTPLSNQPQHF
15,.,.,TRBJ1-2,TRBV6-4,TGTGCCAGCTCCGCCGGGACCGCCAGCGGCTATGGCTACACCTTC,CASSAGTASGYGYTF
13,.,.,TRBJ1-1,TRBV6-5,TGTGCCAGCAGTTCGGGGGTGAGCACTGAAGCTTTCTTT,CASSSGVSTEAFF
13,.,.,TRBJ1-2,TRBV20-1,TGCAGTGCTAGTTCAGGTTTCCGCTATGGCTACACCTTC,CSASSGFRYGYTF